This T cell receptor (beta chain) was captured by sequencing in a study of OX40 agonist ivuxolimab in advanced cancers. Across the study: Enrolled patients in dose escalation had cancers that were hepatocellular carcinoma, melanoma, renal cell or head and neck cancer.

CDR3 length equals 14 residues. Germline CDR1 reads SEHNR; CDR2 reads FQNEAQ (reference sequence). The germline V and J ends were trimmed by 1 base and 5 bases, with 10 bases remaining between them. Produced via immunoSEQ multiplex PCR; TCRdb's table is partial and in-frame only. Here the sample spans about 92,000 clones, roughly 91% being singletons. The specimen was CD4+ or CD8+ T cells sorted from blood, collected in a trial of the OX40 agonist ivuxolimab. This chain connects TRBV7-9 to TRBJ2-3; D perhaps matches TRBD2 (6 bases). The source is an adult with an advanced solid tumor such as melanoma, head and neck, liver or kidney cancer. The CDR3 protein is CASSLEISGDTQYF. The CDR3 bases are TGTGCCAGCAGCTTAGAAATTAGCGGAGATACGCAGTATTTT.